This is a list of T cell receptor beta chains from one sample in a study of blood T cell repertoires in COVID-19. Some clones are missing from TCRdb's copy, which holds only in-frame ones; the method was immunoSEQ multiplex PCR. The data contain approximately 140,000 clones, 75% to 90% of them singletons. The sample consisted of peripheral blood. All receptors come from a man in his 60s with active or convalescent COVID-19. Each CDR3 is given without its conserved first and last residue.

>TRBJ1-1|TRBV11-2
ASSLVYRASGGAF
>TRBJ2-3|TRBV11-2
ASSPLAVSTDTQY
>TRBJ2-1|TRBV5-1
ASSPDERGWNEQF
>TRBJ1-3|TRBV6-1
ASSVQGDYSGNTIY
>TRBJ2-7|TRBV11-2
ASSYPLAGPSYEQY
>TRBJ1-2|TRBV5-1
ASTDNYGYT
>TRBJ2-1|TRBV11-2
ASSLRGKSSGRALEQF
>TRBJ2-5|TRBV3-1/TRBV3-2
ASSQDQLAGMGETQY
>TRBJ2-5|TRBV7-3
ASSSSSGNQETQY
>TRBJ2-3|TRBV7-3
ASSLTHTDTQY
>TRBJ1-5|TRBV19
ASSILKGKQPQH
>TRBJ2-1|TRBV9
ASSVAQGTYNEQF
>TRBJ2-5|TRBV27
ASSFRARGPQETQY
>TRBJ2-7|TRBV10-3
AISGGGGRNGLWYEQY
>TRBJ2-1|TRBV7-9
ASSFSQYNEQF
>TRBJ1-5|TRBV19
ASTKGQGFGSNQPQH
>TRBJ2-7|TRBV5-1
ASSSGDWTYEQY
>TRBJ1-5|TRBV6-4
ASSVSYSNQPQH
>TRBJ1-2|TRBV10-3
AISGGQGDGYT
>TRBJ1-5|TRBV2
ASSGFRERQPQH
>TRBJ2-4|TRBV11-2
ASSLGAGAKNIQY
>TRBJ2-1|TRBV29-1
SAGTSGREQF
>TRBJ2-5|TRBV5-1
ASSSESSGRRLETQY
>TRBJ1-2|TRBV10-2
ASSGTADYGYT
>TRBJ2-1|TRBV5-5
ASSLEAGGYVNEQF
>TRBJ2-2|TRBV3-1/TRBV3-2
ASSPGVETGELF
>TRBJ1-3|TRBV28
AREILDPGGGNTIY
>TRBJ2-3|TRBV28
ASSRAGWEDTQY
>TRBJ2-2|TRBV2
ASSAQDSRADRSGELF
>TRBJ2-7|TRBV7-8
ASSVGLADKLKTYEQY
>TRBJ2-3|TRBV28
ASTPGASWGTDTQY
>TRBJ2-2|TRBV7-3
ASSPQSRGEANTGELF
>TRBJ1-2|TRBV19
ASSLRTRGYT
>TRBJ2-5|TRBV11-2
ASSLDGGRETQY
>TRBJ2-1|TRBV4-1
ASSPGTSGYNEQF
>TRBJ1-4|TRBV15
ATSRDVGRANEKLF
>TRBJ2-1|TRBV11-2
ASTYGVVSEQF
>TRBJ2-7|TRBV28
ASSLFGGGHRVEQY
>TRBJ2-1|TRBV5-1
ASSVDRAGGEPQF
>TRBJ1-3|TRBV3-1/TRBV3-2
ASSRDSGSGNTIY
>TRBJ1-1|TRBV5-6
ASSLVPQGVNTEAF
>TRBJ2-7|TRBV28
ASSLLQDEQY
>TRBJ2-3|TRBV5-1
ASSYTSGGIVDTQY
>TRBJ1-5|TRBV4-1
ASSQEGVGNQPQH
>TRBJ2-2|TRBV7-9
ASSPDGVTGELF
>TRBJ2-7|TRBV27
ASSLFPGSYEQY
>TRBJ1-2|TRBV20-1
SATGFGYT
>TRBJ1-2|TRBV6-1
ASSDQGGMGYGYT
>TRBJ2-5|TRBV20-1
SAAQGRQVY
>TRBJ2-5|TRBV14
ASSQVGTGVKTQY
>TRBJ1-5|TRBV28
ASRVQGMGNQPQH
>TRBJ1-2|TRBV29-1
SAEWNYGYT
>TRBJ1-1|TRBV18
ASSPGGNTEAF
>TRBJ2-7|TRBV5-8
ASSSLQGYEQY
>TRBJ2-2|TRBV27
ASSSGLLLSTGELF